The 26 T cell receptor beta chains below all came from one sample that was sequenced in a study of early T cells in non-severe SARS-CoV-2 infection. One entry per CDR3 protein results from TCRdb running MiXCR on the 5' RACE reads. Of over 50,000 distinct CDR3 sequences in the sample, roughly 12% were seen once. Sequencing was carried out using whole blood. These TCRs come from an adult who was a healthcare worker with PCR-confirmed SARS-CoV-2 infection or an uninfected control (not recorded which).

The chain recombines TRBV11-2 with TRBJ2-1; D is unclear. The length of the CDR3 is 14 residues. Germline V CDR1 and CDR2: SGHAT, FQNNGV. V shed 6 bases and J shed 0 bases, with 9 bases lying between them. The CDR3 region has the DNA TGTGCCAGCAGTCCGCTCGCCTCCTACAATGAGCAGTTCTTC. It yields the protein CASSPLASYNEQFF.

This clonotype was seen more than once but under ten times. J is TRBJ2-7 and V is TRBV7-2, with D possibly being TRBD2 (6 bases). The V gene lost 2 bases and the J gene lost 4 bases, with 12 bases spanning the gap. This CDR3 contains 14 residues. Germline V CDR1 and CDR2: SGHTA, FQGNSA. CDR3 residues: CASSLLLAGYEQYF. DNA for the CDR3: TGTGCCAGCAGCTTATTACTAGCCGGGTACGAGCAGTACTTC.

V usage is TRBV5-1 and J usage is TRBJ2-5; 10 nucleotides line up with TRBD1. The V and J ends lost 4 bases and 4 bases, in that order; junction bases with no gene match: 7. The germline V gene encodes CDR1 SGHRS and CDR2 YFSETQ. The CDR3 consists of 15 residues. The CDR3 reads CASSGETGGIETQYF. The DNA of the CDR3 is TGCGCCAGCAGCGGGGAGACAGGGGGCATAGAGACCCAGTACTTC.

This clonotype was detected only a few times. The chain joins TRBV10-3 to TRBJ2-1, with 9 positions matching TRBD2. The CDR3 sequence is 14 residues long. The germline V gene encodes CDR1 ENHRY and CDR2 SYGVKD. V lost 7 bases and J lost 7; bases outside the gene matches: 8. The CDR3 loop is CAIKGSGSKNEQFF. CDR3 in DNA: TGTGCCATCAAAGGTAGCGGGAGTAAAAATGAGCAGTTCTTC.

This chain joins TRBV7-8 and TRBJ2-1, with a possible D match to TRBD2 (5 bases). V lost 2 bases and J 0 bases, leaving 11 bases between the germline ends. Germline CDR1 and CDR2: SGHVS and FQNEAQ. This CDR3 contains 16 residues. The CDR3 DNA follows: TGTGCCAGCAGCTTACGGACTTTCCTCTCCTACAATGAGCAGTTCTTC. Amino acids: CASSLRTFLSYNEQFF. Together with reference TRBV7-8 and TRBJ2-1, the CDR3 gives the full variable domain: GAGVSQSPRYKVAKRGQDVALRCDPISGHVSLFWYQQALGQGPEFLTYFQNEAQLDKSGLPSDRFFAERPEGSVSTLKIQRTQQEDSAVYLCASSLRTFLSYNEQFFGPGTRLTVL.

This chain joins TRBV7-2 and TRBJ2-3; 9 nucleotides line up with TRBD2. The CDR3 is made up of 14 amino acids. J was trimmed by 6 bases and V by 5 bases; bases with no gene match: 6. CDR1 is SGHTA, CDR2 FQGNSA, per germline. The CDR3 DNA reads as TGTGCCAGCAGCCCGAGCGGGGGGCGGGATACGCAGTATTTT. Its protein product is CASSPSGGRDTQYF.

V is TRBV12-3 or TRBV12-4 and J is TRBJ2-3; TRBD2 might be the D (6 bases). The V and J ends lost 6 bases and 0 bases respectively, with 10 bases between them. This CDR3 has 14 amino acids. The DNA for the CDR3 is TGTGCCAGCAGACCTAGCGCCAGCACAGATACGCAGTATTTT. This gives the protein CASRPSASTDTQYF.

This clonotype has ten or more counts. V is TRBV20-1 and J is TRBJ2-7; no reliable D call. Germline V gene data show CDR1 as DFQATT and CDR2 as SNEGSKA (reference sequence). V lost 1 base to trimming and J lost 6 bases, with 7 bases between them. The CDR3 runs to 11 residues. The CDR3 is CSARARREQYF. Here the CDR3 DNA reads TGCAGTGCTAGAGCTAGACGCGAGCAGTACTTC.

In this sample, this clonotype turned up many times. The rearrangement joins TRBV6-6 to TRBJ2-1; the D gene is possibly TRBD2 (6 bases). This CDR3 has 13 amino acids. The V end lost 0 bases, the J end lost 9 bases, and 9 bases lay between the germline ends. CDR1 and CDR2 (germline): MNHNY, SVGAGI (reference sequence). CDR3 nucleotides: TGTGCCAGCAGTTACTCACTAGCAGGTGAGCAGTTCTTC. It encodes CASSYSLAGEQFF.

J is TRBJ1-6 and V is TRBV27, with TRBD1 as a possible D gene (5 bases). The CDR3 contains 19 residues. V gave up 1 base and J gave up 0 bases, with 16 bases separating them. Looked up from germline, CDR1 is MNHEY and CDR2 is SMNVEV (reference sequence). CDR3 in DNA: TGTGCCAGCAGTTTATGGGGCCGGCAGTGGGGCTCCTATAATTCACCCCTCCACTTT. It encodes CASSLWGRQWGSYNSPLHF.

This clonotype has a handful of counts. The chain links TRBV7-9 to TRBJ2-5; 8 bases are shared with TRBD2. Germline V gene sequence: CDR1 SEHNR, CDR2 FQNEAQ (reference sequence). The CDR3 is made up of 14 amino acids. The V segment lost 5 bases and the J segment 9 bases; nucleotides outside the gene matches: 11. The CDR3, as DNA: TGTGCCAGCAGCCCTGACTCGGGGGGGACGGCCCAGTACTTC. It encodes CASSPDSGGTAQYF.

There are many counts of this clonotype. V usage is TRBV11-2 and J usage is TRBJ2-1; no clear D gene. There are 14 residues in the CDR3. V was shortened by 5 bases and J by 4 bases, with 12 bases between the two germline ends. Germline V gives CDR1 SGHAT, CDR2 FQNNGV. The CDR3 loop is CASSRPRVYNEQFF. The CDR3 coding sequence is TGTGCCAGCAGCCGGCCAAGGGTTTACAATGAGCAGTTCTTC.

This clonotype was seen repeatedly, ten times or more. V is TRBV20-1 and J is TRBJ2-3; 9 bases are shared with TRBD2. The CDR3 totals 16 residues. The junction had 13 bases not matched to a gene; V was cut back by 6 bases and J by 3 bases. In germline, CDR1 is DFQATT, CDR2 SNEGSKA (reference sequence). The CDR3 loop is CSATNPRLAETDTQYF. DNA for the CDR3: TGCAGTGCCACGAACCCACGACTAGCGGAGACAGATACGCAGTATTTT.

This clonotype was counted many times. V is TRBV29-1 and J is TRBJ2-5; D gene uncertain. Trimming removed 1 base at V and 4 bases at J, with 7 bases between. CDR3 length equals 12 residues. Germline V gene data show CDR1 as SQVTM and CDR2 as ANQGSEA. The DNA for the CDR3 is TGCAGCGTTGAAGGGGGTGCAGAGACCCAGTACTTC. This sequence encodes CSVEGGAETQYF. Drawing the rest from reference TRBV29-1 and TRBJ2-5, the complete variable domain is SAVISQKPSRDICQRGTSLTIQCQVDSQVTMMFWYRQQPGQSLTLIATANQGSEATYESGFVIDKFPISRPNLTFSTLTVSNMSPEDSSIYLCSVEGGAETQYFGPGTRLLVL.

This clonotype was detected ten times or more. V is TRBV12-3 or TRBV12-4 and J is TRBJ2-2; 12 positions match TRBD2. There are 18 residues in the CDR3. J lost 5 bases, V lost 5 bases, and 12 bases had no gene match. The chain's CDR3 is CASSARTSGDWGTGELFF. Here the CDR3 DNA reads TGTGCCAGCAGTGCCCGGACTAGCGGGGATTGGGGGACCGGGGAGCTGTTTTTT.

This clonotype was counted at least ten times. The CDR3 region is CASSEGLWGLGTEAFF. DNA of the CDR3: TGTGCCAGCAGTGAAGGTTTGTGGGGATTGGGCACTGAAGCTTTCTTT. The chain combines TRBV6-1 with TRBJ1-1, with D hard to call. V was cut by 1 base and J by 4 bases, with 16 bases left in between. The CDR3 consists of 16 residues. Germline V gives CDR1 MNHNS, CDR2 SASEGT.

Ten or more counts support this clonotype. The chain uses TRBV28 and TRBJ2-1; a weak D match, TRBD1 (7 bases). CDR3 length: 17 amino acids. V was cut by 6 bases and J by 7 bases, with 25 bases left in between. In germline, CDR1 is MDHEN, CDR2 SYDVKM. The CDR3: CASRKFRGLTGRNEQFF. The DNA for the CDR3 is TGTGCCAGCAGGAAGTTTAGGGGATTGACAGGGAGGAATGAGCAGTTCTTC.

This clonotype was seen many times. The chain recombines TRBV20-1 with TRBJ2-5; 7 bases line up with TRBD2. The CDR3 consists of 16 residues. V shed 0 bases, J shed 4 bases, and the junction held 11 bases outside the gene matches. Germline assignment: CDR1 DFQATT and CDR2 SNEGSKA (reference sequence). CDR3 bases: TGCAGTGCTAGAGATAGGTTCAAGCGGGGATCAGAGACCCAGTACTTC. This encodes CSARDRFKRGSETQYF.

The V call is TRBV11-1, the J call TRBJ2-1, with 8 bases that match TRBD2. The CDR3 runs 15 residues. The V gene end was trimmed by 3 bases and the J gene end by 7 bases; junction bases not matched to a gene: 8. Germline V gene data show CDR1 as SGHAT and CDR2 as FQDESV (reference sequence). The DNA of the CDR3 is TGTGCCAGCAGCTTGTCGCGGGGGGTCGGGAATGAGCAGTTCTTC. It is translated as CASSLSRGVGNEQFF.

The chain is built from TRBV18 and TRBJ2-5; D is possibly TRBD1 (6 bases). V was cut by 1 base and J by 2 bases, with 14 bases left in between. The CDR3 runs 16 residues. CDR1 and CDR2 (germline): KGHSH, LQKENI. CDR3 bases: TGTGCCAGCTCACCACTACCATGGACAGCACAAGAGACCCAGTACTTC. Amino acid sequence: CASSPLPWTAQETQYF.

About this clonotype: With a much larger clone just one base away, this may be a read error. The chain carries TRBV20-1 and TRBJ1-2, with 7 positions matching TRBD1. The CDR3 is made up of 13 amino acids. Germline V CDR1 and CDR2: DFQATT, SNEGSKA (reference sequence). In nucleotides, the CDR3 is TGCAGTGCTAGGGGGGACAGCAACTATGGCTGCACCTTC. Translated: CSARGDSNYGCTF.

This clonotype was seen ten or more times. J is TRBJ2-3 and V is TRBV7-2; 8 bases line up with TRBD2. This CDR3 region has 15 residues. The ends lost 1 base at V and 8 bases at J; junction bases unmatched: 8. Germline V lookup: CDR1 SGHTA, CDR2 FQGNSA. This CDR3 is CASSLGGGGHGTQYF. The DNA of the CDR3 is TGTGCCAGCAGCTTAGGCGGCGGGGGGCATGGTACGCAGTATTTT. The full variable domain, rest sourced from reference TRBV7-2 and TRBJ2-3, is GAGVSQSPSNKVTEKGKDVELRCDPISGHTALYWYRQSLGQGLEFLIYFQGNSAPDKSGLPSDRFSAERTGGSVSTLTIQRTQQEDSAVYLCASSLGGGGHGTQYFGPGTRLTVL.

Concerning this clonotype: A much larger clone lies a single base off, so this may be a read error. The rearrangement joins TRBV27 to TRBJ2-6, with TRBD1 matching 9 bases. The CDR3 runs to 17 residues. Germline CDR1 reads MNHEY; CDR2 reads SMNVEV (reference sequence). The CDR3 coding sequence is TGTGCCAGCAGTTTATGGACAGGGGAATCTGGGGCCAACGCCCTGACTTTC. Translation: CASSLWTGESGANALTF. Using reference TRBV27 and TRBJ2-6 for the parts outside the CDR3, the full variable domain is EAQVTQNPRYLITVTGKKLTVTCSQNMNHEYMSWYRQDPGLGLRQIYYSMNVEVTDKGDVPEGYKVSRKEKRNFPLILESPSPNQTSLYFCASSLWTGESGANALTFGAGSRLTVL.

V is TRBV24-1 and J is TRBJ2-7; D possibly corresponds to TRBD2 (6 bases). Trimming cost V 2 bases and J 2 bases, with 12 bases left between them. The length of the CDR3 is 15 residues. Per the germline V gene, CDR1 is KGHDR and CDR2 is SFDVKD. The CDR3 region has the DNA TGTGCCACCAGTGATTCCCGCGGAGGGGCCTACGAGCAGTACTTC. It yields the protein CATSDSRGGAYEQYF.

This clonotype was seen a few times. The chain joins TRBV12-3 or TRBV12-4 to TRBJ2-3; 10 nucleotides agree with TRBD1. The CDR3 has 15 amino acids. The V gene end was trimmed by 6 bases and the J gene end by 4 bases; junction bases not matched to a gene: 7. CDR3 in amino acids: CASREGQGKPDTQYF. CDR3 nucleotide sequence: TGTGCCAGCAGGGAGGGACAGGGGAAGCCAGATACGCAGTATTTT.

V gene TRBV5-1 combines with J gene TRBJ2-1; D is possibly TRBD1 (6 bases). The V and J ends lost 5 bases and 4 bases respectively, with 13 bases between them. CDR3 length: 14 residues. CDR1 SGHRS and CDR2 YFSETQ come from the germline V gene. The chain's CDR3 is CASSGQGIYNEQFF. CDR3 nucleotides: TGCGCCAGCAGTGGTCAGGGGATTTACAATGAGCAGTTCTTC.